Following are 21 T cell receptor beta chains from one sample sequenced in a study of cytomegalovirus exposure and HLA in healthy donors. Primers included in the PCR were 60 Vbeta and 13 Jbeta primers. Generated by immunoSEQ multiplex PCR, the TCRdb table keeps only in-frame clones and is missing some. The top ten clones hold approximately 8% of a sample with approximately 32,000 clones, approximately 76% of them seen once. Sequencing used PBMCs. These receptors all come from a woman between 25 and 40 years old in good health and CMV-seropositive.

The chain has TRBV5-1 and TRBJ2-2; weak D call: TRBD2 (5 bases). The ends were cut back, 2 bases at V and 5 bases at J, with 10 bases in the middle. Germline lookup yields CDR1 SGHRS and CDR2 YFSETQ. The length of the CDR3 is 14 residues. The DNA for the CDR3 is TGCGCCAGCAGCTTTTTGACGGGGACCGGGGAGCTGTTTTTT. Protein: CASSFLTGTGELFF.

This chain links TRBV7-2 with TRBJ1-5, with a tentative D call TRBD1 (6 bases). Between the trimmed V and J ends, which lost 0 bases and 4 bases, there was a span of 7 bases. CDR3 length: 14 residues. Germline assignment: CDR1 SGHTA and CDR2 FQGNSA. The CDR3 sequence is CASSLAGTNQPQHF. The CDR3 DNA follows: TGTGCCAGCAGCTTAGCCGGGACAAATCAGCCCCAGCATTTT.

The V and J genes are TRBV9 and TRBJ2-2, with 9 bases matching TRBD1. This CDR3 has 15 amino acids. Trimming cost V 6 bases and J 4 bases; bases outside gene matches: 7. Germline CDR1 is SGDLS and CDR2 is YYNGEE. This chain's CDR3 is CASTMDRGFTGELFF. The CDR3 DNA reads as TGTGCCAGCACTATGGACAGGGGATTCACCGGGGAGCTGTTTTTT.

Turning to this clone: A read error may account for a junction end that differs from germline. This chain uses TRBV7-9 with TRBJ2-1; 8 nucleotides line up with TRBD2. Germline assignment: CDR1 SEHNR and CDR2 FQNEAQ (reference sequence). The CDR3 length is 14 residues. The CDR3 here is CSSSYSGVWDEQFF. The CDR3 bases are TGTTCCAGCAGTTATAGCGGGGTCTGGGATGAGCAGTTCTTC.

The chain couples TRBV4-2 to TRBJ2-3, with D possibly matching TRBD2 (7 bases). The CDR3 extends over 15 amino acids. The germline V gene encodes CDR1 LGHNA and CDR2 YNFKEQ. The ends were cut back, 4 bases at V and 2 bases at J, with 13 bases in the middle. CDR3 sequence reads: CASSPRGGNTDTQYF. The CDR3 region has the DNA TGTGCCAGCAGCCCGAGGGGGGGGAACACAGATACGCAGTATTTT.

The CDR3 region is CAWPNRGEGYGYTF. The CDR3 DNA reads TGTGCCTGGCCAAACAGGGGAGAGGGCTATGGCTACACCTTC. The rearrangement links TRBV30 to TRBJ1-2; 7 bases are a match to TRBD1. V lost 5 bases to trimming and J lost 4 bases; unmatched junction nucleotides: 10. The CDR3 runs to 14 residues. The germline V gene encodes CDR1 GTSNPN and CDR2 SVGIG (reference sequence).

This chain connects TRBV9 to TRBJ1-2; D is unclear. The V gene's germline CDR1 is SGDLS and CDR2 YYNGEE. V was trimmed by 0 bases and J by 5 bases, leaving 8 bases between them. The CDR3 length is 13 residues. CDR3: CASSVGRTYGYTF. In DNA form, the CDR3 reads TGTGCCAGCAGCGTAGGCCGGACTTATGGCTACACCTTC. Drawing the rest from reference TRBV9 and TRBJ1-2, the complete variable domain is DSGVTQTPKHLITATGQRVTLRCSPRSGDLSVYWYQQSLDQGLQFLIQYYNGEERAKGNILERFSAQQFPDLHSELNLSSLELGDSALYFCASSVGRTYGYTFGSGTRLTVV.

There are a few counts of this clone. CDR3 nucleotides: TGTGCCAGCAGATCAACAGGGACGGACACCGGGGAGCTGTTTTTT. Translation: CASRSTGTDTGELFF. The V gene is TRBV2, the J gene TRBJ2-2, with D possibly matching TRBD1 (6 bases). CDR3 length: 15 amino acids. V lost 6 bases and J 3 bases, leaving 14 bases between the germline ends. Germline CDR1 is SNHLY and CDR2 is FYNNEI.

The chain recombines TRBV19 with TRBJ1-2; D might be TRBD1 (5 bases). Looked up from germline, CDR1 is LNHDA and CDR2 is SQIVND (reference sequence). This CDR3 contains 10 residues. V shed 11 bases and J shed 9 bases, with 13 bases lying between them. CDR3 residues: CAARDSSYTF. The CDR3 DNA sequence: TGTGCCGCCAGGGACTCCAGCTACACCTTC.

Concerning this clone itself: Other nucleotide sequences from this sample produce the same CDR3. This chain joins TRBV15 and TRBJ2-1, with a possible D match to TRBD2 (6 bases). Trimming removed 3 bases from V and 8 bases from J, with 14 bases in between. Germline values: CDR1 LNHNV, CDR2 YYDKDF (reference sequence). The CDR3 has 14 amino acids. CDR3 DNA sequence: TGTGCCACCAGCAGGGGACTGTCTCGGGATGAGCAGTTCTTC. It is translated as CATSRGLSRDEQFF.

CDR3 nucleotides: TGTGCCAGCAGCTTGGGACAGGGGAACACCGGGGAGCTGTTTTTT. It is translated as CASSLGQGNTGELFF. The J gene is TRBJ2-2, the V gene TRBV5-4; 7 bases line up with TRBD1. CDR3 length: 15 amino acids. The trim removed 0 bases at V and 1 base at J, leaving 0 bases unmatched. Germline assignment: CDR1 SGHNT and CDR2 YYREEE (reference sequence).

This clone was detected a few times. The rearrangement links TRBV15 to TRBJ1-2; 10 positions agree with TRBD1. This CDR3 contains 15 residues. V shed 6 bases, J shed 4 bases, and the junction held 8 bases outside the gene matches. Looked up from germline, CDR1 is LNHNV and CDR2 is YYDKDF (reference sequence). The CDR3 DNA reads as TGTGCCACCAGAGATCGCGGGACAGGGGTCTATGGCTACACCTTC. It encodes CATRDRGTGVYGYTF.

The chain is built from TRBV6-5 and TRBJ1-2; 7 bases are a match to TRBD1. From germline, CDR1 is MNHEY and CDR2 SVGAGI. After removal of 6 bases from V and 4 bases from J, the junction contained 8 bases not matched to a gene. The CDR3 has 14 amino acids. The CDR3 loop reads CASSRQGQSYGYTF. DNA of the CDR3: TGTGCCAGCAGCCGACAGGGCCAATCCTATGGCTACACCTTC.

This CDR3 is CASSEGTANYGYTF. Here the CDR3 DNA reads TGTGCCAGCAGTGAAGGGACAGCTAACTATGGCTACACCTTC. The chain employs TRBV6-1 and TRBJ1-2; D might be TRBD1 (6 bases). This CDR3 has 14 amino acids. CDR1 MNHNS and CDR2 SASEGT come from the germline V gene. V was trimmed by 1 base and J by 0 bases, leaving 6 bases between them.

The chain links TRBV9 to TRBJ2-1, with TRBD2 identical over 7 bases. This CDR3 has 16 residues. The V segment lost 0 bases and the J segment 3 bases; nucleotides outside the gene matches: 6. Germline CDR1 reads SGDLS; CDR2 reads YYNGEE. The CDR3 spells CASSVAIGRIYNEQFF. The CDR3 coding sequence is TGTGCCAGCAGCGTAGCTATCGGGAGGATCTACAATGAGCAGTTCTTC.

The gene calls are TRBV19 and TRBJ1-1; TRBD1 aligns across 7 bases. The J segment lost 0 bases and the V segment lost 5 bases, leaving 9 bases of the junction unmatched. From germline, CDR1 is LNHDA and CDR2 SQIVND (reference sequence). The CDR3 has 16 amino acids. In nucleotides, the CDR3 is TGTGCCAGTAGTGCCAGCCGGGGACAGATGAACACTGAAGCTTTCTTT. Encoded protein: CASSASRGQMNTEAFF.

The DNA for the CDR3 is TGTGCCAGCACCTACGGGGGAGACTACAATGAGCAGTTCTTC. This gives the protein CASTYGGDYNEQFF. The chain couples TRBV5-5 to TRBJ2-1; D is perhaps TRBD2 (6 bases). The CDR3 runs to 14 residues. The germline CDR1 and CDR2 sequences are SGHKS and YYEKEE (reference sequence). Trimming took off 6 bases at V and 3 bases at J, with 13 bases between the two ends.

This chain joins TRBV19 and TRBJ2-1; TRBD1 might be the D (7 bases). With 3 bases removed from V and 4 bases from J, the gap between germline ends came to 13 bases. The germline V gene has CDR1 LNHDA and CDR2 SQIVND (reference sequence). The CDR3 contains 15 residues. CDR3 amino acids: CASSIRRGPYNEQFF. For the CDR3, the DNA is TGTGCCAGTAGTATCCGGAGGGGGCCTTACAATGAGCAGTTCTTC.

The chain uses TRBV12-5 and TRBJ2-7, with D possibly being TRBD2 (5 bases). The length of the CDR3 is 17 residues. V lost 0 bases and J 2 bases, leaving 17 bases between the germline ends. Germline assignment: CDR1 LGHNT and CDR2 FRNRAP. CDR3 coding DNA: TGTGCTAGTGGTTTGGTAACGAGGGCCGCATTCCCCTACGAGCAGTACTTC. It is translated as CASGLVTRAAFPYEQYF.

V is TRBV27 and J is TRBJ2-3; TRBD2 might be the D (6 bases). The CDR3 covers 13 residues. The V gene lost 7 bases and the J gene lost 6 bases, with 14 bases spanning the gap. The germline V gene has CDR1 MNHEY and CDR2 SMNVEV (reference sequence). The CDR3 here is CASTGGVLDTQYF. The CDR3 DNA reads TGTGCCAGCACTGGAGGGGTATTGGATACGCAGTATTTT.

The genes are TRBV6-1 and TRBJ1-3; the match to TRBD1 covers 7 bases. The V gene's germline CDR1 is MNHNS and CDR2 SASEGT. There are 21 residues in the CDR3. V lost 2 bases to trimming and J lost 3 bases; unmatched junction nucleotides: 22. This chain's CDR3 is CASSELPRDPRVGQIGNTIYF. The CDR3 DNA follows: TGTGCCAGCAGTGAACTCCCCAGAGACCCGCGCGTGGGACAGATTGGAAACACCATATATTTT.